Presented here are 2 T cell receptor beta chains from one specimen sequenced in a study of T cell changes during pregnancy in multiple sclerosis. Sequencing used immunoSEQ multiplex PCR; TCRdb keeps in-frame clones, though not all of them. This repertoire shows over 30,000 clones, roughly nine tenths found once; its top ten account for 0.78%. The specimen was CD4+ T cells from peripheral blood mononuclear cells, collected in the third trimester of pregnancy. These receptors all come from a female donor with multiple sclerosis, enrolled in a pregnancy study.

This chain joins TRBV10-1 and TRBJ2-7; the match to TRBD2 covers 12 bases. Looked up from germline, CDR1 is WNHNN and CDR2 is SYGVQD (reference sequence). The ends lost 4 bases at V and 6 bases at J; junction bases unmatched: 4. This CDR3 is 14 amino acids long. The CDR3 bases are TGCGCCAGCAGTGTGACTAGCGGGAGAGGCGAGCAGTACTTC. As protein: CASSVTSGRGEQYF.

The chain couples TRBV7-9 to TRBJ2-7; 8 positions match TRBD2. The CDR3 runs to 12 residues. Germline V gives CDR1 SEHNR, CDR2 FQNEAQ (reference sequence). The J segment lost 12 bases and the V segment lost 1 base, leaving 5 bases of the junction unmatched. The CDR3 sequence: CASSLVAGGPYF. The CDR3 DNA follows: TGTGCCAGCAGCTTAGTGGCGGGAGGTCCGTACTTC.